The source of this T cell receptor (beta chain) is a study of blood T cell repertoires in COVID-19. Study overall: Samples of COVID-19 (acute and convalescent) were obtained from the United States, Italy and Spain. PBMCs, B-cell-depleted T cells, or T cells were the source of the cDNA or gDNA that made up the material.

In germline, CDR1 is LGHNA, CDR2 YSLEER. This CDR3 comprises 16 residues. The germline V and J ends were trimmed by 1 base and 2 bases, with 14 bases remaining between them. Per the original methods: Using reference gene primer amplification, nucleated cell counts were estimated. Profiling relied on immunoSEQ multiplex PCR, and the TCRdb table lists in-frame clones only, not all of them. The V and J calls and clone size were taken over from that table, and D and trimming were inferred from the DNA. The data show some 270,000 clones, 65% to 85% seen once. During active infection, Seattle patients enrolled and were then monitored through disease.

Input material: peripheral blood. This sequence was found in a person between 65 and 79 years old with COVID-19, enrolled during active disease. The chain employs TRBV4-3 and TRBJ1-2; D is possibly TRBD1 (5 bases). In nucleotides, the CDR3 is TGCGCCAGCAGCCAAGGCACCGCGGGACTCAACTATGGCTACACCTTC. Residues: CASSQGTAGLNYGYTF.